The clone carrying this TCR beta chain was observed a few times. The antigen is unknown. Unique molecular identifiers tagged the TCR beta cDNA libraries. Via MiXCR, TCRdb re-called the PCR reads, giving one row per CDR3 protein. This table holds about 460,000 distinct CDR3 sequences, 45% found once. The sample is drawn from a study of post-analysis software for immune sequencing data. Study-level points and caveats: Patients had higher frequencies than controls of roughly five TRBV segments, including TRBV5-6, TRBV5-1 and TRBV20-1.

Trimming took 7 bases from V and 1 from J, leaving 17 bases between them. The CDR3 totals 15 residues. The germline V gene has CDR1 SGHRS and CDR2 YFSETQ. The origin of this receptor is a girl aged 5-17 years with multiple sclerosis. The material sequenced was blood. This chain connects TRBV5-1 to TRBJ2-5; tentative D call: TRBD2 (5 bases). The CDR3 protein is CASGRGYYPQETQYF. The CDR3 nucleotides are TGCGCCAGCGGTAGAGGGTATTACCCCCAAGAGACCCAGTACTTC.